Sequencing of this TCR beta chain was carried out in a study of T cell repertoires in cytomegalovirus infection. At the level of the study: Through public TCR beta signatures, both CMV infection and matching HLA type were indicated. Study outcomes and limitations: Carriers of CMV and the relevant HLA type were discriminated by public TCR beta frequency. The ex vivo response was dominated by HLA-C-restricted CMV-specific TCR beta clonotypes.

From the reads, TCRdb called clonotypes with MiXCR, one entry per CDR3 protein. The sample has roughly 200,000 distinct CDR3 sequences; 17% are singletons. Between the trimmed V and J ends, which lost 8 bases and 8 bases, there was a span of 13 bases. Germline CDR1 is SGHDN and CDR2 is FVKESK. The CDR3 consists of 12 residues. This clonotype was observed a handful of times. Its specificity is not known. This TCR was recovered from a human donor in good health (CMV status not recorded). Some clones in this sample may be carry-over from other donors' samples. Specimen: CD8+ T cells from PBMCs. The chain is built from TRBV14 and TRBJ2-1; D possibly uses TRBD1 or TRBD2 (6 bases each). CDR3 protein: CASGGGPYEQFF. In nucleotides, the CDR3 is TGTGCCAGCGGTGGGGGGCCCTATGAGCAGTTCTTC.